The rows below give T cell receptor beta chains drawn from one sample of a study of blood T cell repertoires in COVID-19. Clones were sequenced by immunoSEQ multiplex PCR, and TCRdb holds only the in-frame ones, with some missing. The table includes approximately 200,000 clones, roughly 80% detected once. Sequencing was performed on PBMCs or T cells enriched from blood (not recorded which). The receptors come from a woman between 35 and 50 years old with acute COVID-19. The CDR3 runs from the conserved cysteine through the conserved F or W. The D gene is left open where the match is weak. Some rows mark clone size as missing; the rest say once, few, many or name a class of expanded clone.

>TRBJ1-4|few|TRBD1|TRBV7-2
CASSQLSGTANEKLFF
TGTGCCAGCAGCCAACTGTCCGGGACAGCTAATGAAAAACTGTTTTTT
>TRBJ2-1|-|TRBD1|TRBV4-1
CASSPYRGGWDEQFF
TGCGCCAGCAGCCCCTACAGGGGTGGCTGGGATGAGCAGTTCTTC
>TRBJ1-1|-|-|TRBV7-2
CASSLLRRGRTEAFF
TGTGCCAGCAGCTTACTCCGCAGGGGAAGAACTGAAGCTTTCTTT
>TRBJ1-5|-|-|TRBV19
CASSIQGFHQPQHF
TGTGCCAGTAGCATACAGGGTTTCCATCAGCCCCAGCATTTT
>TRBJ2-2|-|-|TRBV6-2/TRBV6-3
CASSYRQGGTGELFF
TGTGCCAGCAGTTACCGACAGGGAGGCACCGGGGAGCTGTTTTTT
>TRBJ1-1|few|-|TRBV19
CASSKDSYTEAFF
TGTGCCAGTAGCAAAGACAGCTACACTGAAGCTTTCTTT
>TRBJ2-7|-|TRBD2|TRBV30
CAWSPTSGRWNYEQYF
TGTGCCTGGAGTCCGACTAGCGGGAGGTGGAACTACGAGCAGTACTTC
>TRBJ2-2|few|TRBD1|TRBV9
CASSGRQGALSFAGELFF
TGTGCCAGCAGCGGAAGACAGGGGGCGCTAAGTTTCGCCGGGGAGCTGTTTTTT
>TRBJ1-5|-|-|TRBV5-4
CASSLAGTNQPQHF
TGTGCCAGCAGCTTGGCAGGCACCAATCAGCCCCAGCATTTT
>TRBJ2-1|-|-|TRBV7-2
CASSFYVASYNEQFF
TGTGCCAGCAGCTTTTATGTGGCCTCCTACAATGAGCAGTTCTTC
>TRBJ2-1|-|TRBD1|TRBV23-1
CASNGTGGSSGGYNEQFF
TGCGCCAGCAATGGGACAGGGGGCTCTAGCGGGGGTTACAATGAGCAGTTCTTC
>TRBJ2-5|-|TRBD2|TRBV24-1
CATSLREGLQETQYF
TGTGCCACCAGCCTCCGGGAGGGACTCCAAGAGACCCAGTACTTC
>TRBJ1-1|-|TRBD1|TRBV6-6
CASRPGQDRMNTEAFF
TGTGCCAGCAGACCCGGACAGGATAGAATGAACACTGAAGCTTTCTTT
>TRBJ1-1|-|-|TRBV5-1
CASSLQAENTEAFF
TGCGCCAGCAGCCTGCAAGCGGAGAACACTGAAGCTTTCTTT
>TRBJ1-6|once|-|TRBV7-2
CASSSQGYGSPLHF
TGTGCCAGCAGCTCACAGGGTTACGGTTCACCCCTCCACTTT
>TRBJ2-5|once|-|TRBV28
CASSGGVEETQYF
TGTGCCAGCAGTGGCGGGGTTGAAGAGACCCAGTACTTC
>TRBJ2-2|-|TRBD1|TRBV5-1
CASSSGTGNTGELFF
TGCGCCAGCAGCTCCGGGACAGGGAACACCGGGGAGCTGTTTTTT
>TRBJ2-1|-|TRBD1|TRBV19
CASRGQWVNEQFF
TGTGCCAGTAGGGGACAGTGGGTCAATGAGCAGTTCTTC
>TRBJ2-7|-|-|TRBV10-3
CAISDNNEQYF
TGTGCCATCAGTGATAACAACGAGCAGTACTTC
>TRBJ1-2|-|TRBD1|TRBV19
CASSQRQGYGYTF
TGTGCCAGTAGCCAGAGACAGGGCTATGGCTACACCTTC
>TRBJ1-2|-|TRBD1|TRBV27
CASRDRGRLDGYTF
TGTGCCAGCAGAGACAGGGGGCGTTTGGATGGCTACACCTTC
>TRBJ1-2|-|-|TRBV28
CASSYEDSVNYGYTF
TGTGCCAGCAGCTATGAGGACTCCGTAAACTATGGCTACACCTTC